This T cell receptor (beta chain) comes out of a study of OX40 agonist ivuxolimab in advanced cancers. Whole-study context: Recorded diagnoses for dose-escalation patients were hepatocellular carcinoma, melanoma, renal cell or head and neck cancer. Findings of the study overall: Both blood CD4+ and CD8+ T cells showed clonal growth by week 6 at 0.1 to 3.0 mg/kg. Averaging showed that CD8+ T cells had more expanded clones than CD4+ did.

CDR1 and CDR2 (germline): MNHNS, SASEGT. The CDR3 sequence is 16 residues long. Trimming removed 4 bases from V and 1 base from J, with 15 bases in between. Sequencing used immunoSEQ multiplex PCR; TCRdb keeps in-frame clones, though not all of them. The repertoire holds over 45,000 clones, with nearly 80% as singletons. About this clone: Its antigen is not known.

The sequencing here drew on CD4+ or CD8+ T cells sorted from blood, taken in a trial of the OX40 agonist ivuxolimab. The sequence was collected from an adult with an advanced solid tumor such as melanoma, head and neck, liver or kidney cancer. The V gene is TRBV6-1, the J gene TRBJ2-3; no clear D. CDR3 bases: TGTGCCAGCAGTGCTATGTGGGTCGGTGGCACAGATACGCAGTATTTT. As protein: CASSAMWVGGTDTQYF.